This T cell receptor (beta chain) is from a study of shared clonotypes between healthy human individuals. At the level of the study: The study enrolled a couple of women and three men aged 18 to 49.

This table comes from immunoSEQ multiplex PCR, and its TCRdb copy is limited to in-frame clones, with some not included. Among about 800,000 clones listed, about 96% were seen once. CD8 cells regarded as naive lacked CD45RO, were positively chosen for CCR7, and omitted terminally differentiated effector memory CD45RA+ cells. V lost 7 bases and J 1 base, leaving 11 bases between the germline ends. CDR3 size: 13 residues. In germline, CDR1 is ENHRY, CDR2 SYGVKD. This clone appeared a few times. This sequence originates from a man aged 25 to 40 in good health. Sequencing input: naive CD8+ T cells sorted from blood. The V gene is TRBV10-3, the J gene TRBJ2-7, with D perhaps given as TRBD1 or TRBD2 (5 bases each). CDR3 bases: TGTGCCATCACCGATGGGGGTTCCTACGAGCAGTACTTC. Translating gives CAITDGGSYEQYF.